The clone carrying this TCR beta chain was recorded a few times. Its antigen is unknown. The entry originates in a study of T-cell memory formation after mild COVID-19. About the research overall: The two donors had largely donor-specific TCR clusters.

In TCRdb, the 5' RACE reads were re-called with MiXCR into one record per CDR3 protein. The repertoire includes nearly 250,000 distinct CDR3 sequences, 15% of them detected once, and around 2.2% sits in the top ten. Overall study findings and caveats: Later expanders leaned CD4+, whereas clones that contracted between day 15 and 85 were balanced CD4/CD8. Pre-infection memory showed some responding clones, and this suggested that cross-reactive memory joined. A second wave of clones peaked on day 37, and their SARS-CoV-2 specificity went unconfirmed.

Germline V lookup: CDR1 SEHNR, CDR2 FQNEAQ (reference sequence). The CDR3 is 15 residues long. The V and J ends lost 8 bases and 2 bases, in that order; junction bases with no gene match: 11. The sequenced sample was PBMCs or a T cell subset sorted from them (not recorded which). The V gene is TRBV7-9, the J gene TRBJ2-5; 7 bases map to TRBD2. This TCR was recovered from an adult woman who had mild COVID-19 (a few samples of this study predate the infection). Cell type and time point are not known. CDR3 loop: CASSLAGEAQETQYF. CDR3 sequence (DNA): TGTGCCAGCTCCCTGGCGGGAGAAGCACAAGAGACCCAGTACTTC.